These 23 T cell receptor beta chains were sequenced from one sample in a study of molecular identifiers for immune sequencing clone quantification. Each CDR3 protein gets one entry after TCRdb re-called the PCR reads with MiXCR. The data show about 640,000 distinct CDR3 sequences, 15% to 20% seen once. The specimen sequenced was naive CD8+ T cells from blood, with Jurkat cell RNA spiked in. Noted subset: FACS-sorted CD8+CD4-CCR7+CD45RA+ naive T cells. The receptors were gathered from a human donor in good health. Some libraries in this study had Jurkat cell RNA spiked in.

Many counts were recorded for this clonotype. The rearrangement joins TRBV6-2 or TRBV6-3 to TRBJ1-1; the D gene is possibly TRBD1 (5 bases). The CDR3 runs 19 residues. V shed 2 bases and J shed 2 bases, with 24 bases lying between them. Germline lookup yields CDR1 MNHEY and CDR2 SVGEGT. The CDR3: CASSYGLGPMEGLNTEAFF. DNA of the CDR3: TGTGCCAGCAGTTACGGATTGGGTCCCATGGAGGGACTTAACACTGAAGCTTTCTTT.

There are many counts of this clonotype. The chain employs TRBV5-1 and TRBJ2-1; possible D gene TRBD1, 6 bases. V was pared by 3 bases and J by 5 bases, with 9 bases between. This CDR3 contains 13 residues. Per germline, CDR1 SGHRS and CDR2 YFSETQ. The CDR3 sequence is CASSSDSNNEQFF. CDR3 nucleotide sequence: TGCGCCAGCAGCTCGGACAGCAACAATGAGCAGTTCTTC.

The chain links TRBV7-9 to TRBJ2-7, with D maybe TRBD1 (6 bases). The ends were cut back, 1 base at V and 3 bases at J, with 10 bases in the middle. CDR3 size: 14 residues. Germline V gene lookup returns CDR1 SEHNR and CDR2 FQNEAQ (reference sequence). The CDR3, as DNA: TGTGCCAGCAGCTTAGTGGGGGCCCACTACGAGCAGTACTTC. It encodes CASSLVGAHYEQYF.

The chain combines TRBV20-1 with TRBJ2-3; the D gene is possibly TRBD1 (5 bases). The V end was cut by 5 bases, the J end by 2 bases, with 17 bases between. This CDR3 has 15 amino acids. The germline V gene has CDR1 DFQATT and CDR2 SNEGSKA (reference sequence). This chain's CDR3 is CSAHPRAVYTDTQYF. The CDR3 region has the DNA TGCAGTGCTCATCCCAGGGCAGTTTACACAGATACGCAGTATTTT.

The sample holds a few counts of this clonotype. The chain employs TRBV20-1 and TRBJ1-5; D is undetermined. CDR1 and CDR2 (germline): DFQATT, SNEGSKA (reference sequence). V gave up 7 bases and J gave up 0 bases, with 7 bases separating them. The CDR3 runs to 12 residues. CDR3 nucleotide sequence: TGCAGTGGCCGACATAGCAATCAGCCCCAGCATTTT. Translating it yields CSGRHSNQPQHF.

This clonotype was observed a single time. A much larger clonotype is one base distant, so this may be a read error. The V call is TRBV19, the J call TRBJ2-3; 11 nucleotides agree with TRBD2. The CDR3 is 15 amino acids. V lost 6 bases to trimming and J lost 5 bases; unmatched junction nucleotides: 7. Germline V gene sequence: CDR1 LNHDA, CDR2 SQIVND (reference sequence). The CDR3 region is CASRLTSGALDTQYF. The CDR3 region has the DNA TGTGCCAGTAGACTGACTAGCGGGGCCTTAGATACGCAGTATTTT.

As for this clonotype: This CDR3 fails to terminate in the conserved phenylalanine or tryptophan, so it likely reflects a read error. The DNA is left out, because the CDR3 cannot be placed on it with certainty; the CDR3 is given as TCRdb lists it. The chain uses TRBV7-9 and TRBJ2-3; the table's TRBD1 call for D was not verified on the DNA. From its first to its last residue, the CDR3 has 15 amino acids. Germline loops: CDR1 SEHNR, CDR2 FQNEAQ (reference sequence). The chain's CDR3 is CASSLVAPREDTQCL.

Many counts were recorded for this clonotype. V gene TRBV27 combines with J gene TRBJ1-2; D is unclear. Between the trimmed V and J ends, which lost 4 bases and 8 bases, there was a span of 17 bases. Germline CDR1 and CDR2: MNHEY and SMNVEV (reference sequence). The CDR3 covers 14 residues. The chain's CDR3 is CASSSLPAWNGYTF. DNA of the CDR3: TGTGCCAGCAGTTCCCTGCCCGCATGGAACGGCTACACCTTC.

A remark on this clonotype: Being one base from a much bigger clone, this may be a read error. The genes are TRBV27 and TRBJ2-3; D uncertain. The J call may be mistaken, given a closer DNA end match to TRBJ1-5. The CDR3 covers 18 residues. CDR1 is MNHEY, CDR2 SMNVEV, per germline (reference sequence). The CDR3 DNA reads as TGTGCCAGCAGTTTATTTGGTGGGCCATTTCTCCCGGGAGATACGCAGCATTTT. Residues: CASSLFGGPFLPGDTQHF.

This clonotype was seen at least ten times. The CDR3: CASSQISGGSTGDTQYF. The CDR3 nucleotides are TGTGCCAGCAGTCAAATATCTGGCGGCTCGACAGGGGATACGCAGTATTTT. The V and J genes are TRBV7-9 and TRBJ2-3; 7 bases align to TRBD1. Looked up from germline, CDR1 is SEHNR and CDR2 is FQNEAQ (reference sequence). After removal of 6 bases from V and 6 bases from J, the junction contained 18 bases not matched to a gene. There are 17 residues in the CDR3. The variable domain in full, completed from reference TRBV7-9 and TRBJ2-3, reads DTGVSQNPRHKITKRGQNVTFRCDPISEHNRLYWYRQTLGQGPEFLTYFQNEAQLEKSRLLSDRFSAERPKGSFSTLEIQRTEQGDSAMYLCASSQISGGSTGDTQYFGPGTRLTVL.

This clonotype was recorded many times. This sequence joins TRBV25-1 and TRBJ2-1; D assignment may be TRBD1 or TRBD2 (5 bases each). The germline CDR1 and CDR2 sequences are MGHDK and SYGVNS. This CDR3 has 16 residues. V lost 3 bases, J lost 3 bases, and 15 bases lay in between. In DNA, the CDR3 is TGTGCCAGCAGTGAGGGGACCTCTCACTTCTACAATGAGCAGTTCTTC. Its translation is CASSEGTSHFYNEQFF.

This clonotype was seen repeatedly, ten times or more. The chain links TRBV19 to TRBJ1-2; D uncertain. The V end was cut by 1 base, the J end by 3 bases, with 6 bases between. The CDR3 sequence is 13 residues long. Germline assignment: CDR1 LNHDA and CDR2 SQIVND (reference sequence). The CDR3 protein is CASSIGHDYGYTF. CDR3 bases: TGTGCCAGTAGTATAGGGCATGACTATGGCTACACCTTC.

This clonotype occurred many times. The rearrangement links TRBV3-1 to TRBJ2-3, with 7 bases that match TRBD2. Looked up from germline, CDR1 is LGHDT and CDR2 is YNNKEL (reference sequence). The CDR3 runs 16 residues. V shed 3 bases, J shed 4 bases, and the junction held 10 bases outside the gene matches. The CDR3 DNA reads TGTGCCAGCAGCCATGGACTAGGCGAGATCTCAGATACGCAGTATTTT. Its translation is CASSHGLGEISDTQYF.

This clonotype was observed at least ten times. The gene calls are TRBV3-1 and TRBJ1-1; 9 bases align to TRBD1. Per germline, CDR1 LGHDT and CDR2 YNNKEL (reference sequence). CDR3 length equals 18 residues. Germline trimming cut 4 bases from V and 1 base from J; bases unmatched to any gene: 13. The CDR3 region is CASSPYRPGTGSNTEAFF. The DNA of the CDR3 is TGTGCCAGCAGCCCCTACCGTCCCGGGACAGGGTCGAACACTGAAGCTTTCTTT.

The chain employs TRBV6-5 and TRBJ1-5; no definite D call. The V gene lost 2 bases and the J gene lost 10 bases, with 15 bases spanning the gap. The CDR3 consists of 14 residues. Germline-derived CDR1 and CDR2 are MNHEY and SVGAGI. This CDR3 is CASSYGRVGSPQHF. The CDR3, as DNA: TGTGCCAGCAGTTACGGCAGAGTTGGCAGCCCCCAGCATTTT.

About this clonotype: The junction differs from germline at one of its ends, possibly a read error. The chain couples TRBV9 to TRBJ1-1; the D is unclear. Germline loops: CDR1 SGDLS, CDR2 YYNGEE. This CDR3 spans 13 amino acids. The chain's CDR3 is CASSVGSNTEALF. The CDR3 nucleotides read TGTGCCAGCAGCGTAGGGTCGAACACTGAAGCTCTCTTT.

The CDR3: CASRSGAAYGYTF. DNA of the CDR3: TGTGCCAGCAGGTCCGGGGCAGCTTATGGCTACACCTTC. This rearrangement joins TRBV12-3 or TRBV12-4 to TRBJ1-2; perhaps TRBD1 as D (5 bases). V was shortened by 6 bases and J by 5 bases, with 13 bases between the two germline ends. CDR3 size: 13 residues.

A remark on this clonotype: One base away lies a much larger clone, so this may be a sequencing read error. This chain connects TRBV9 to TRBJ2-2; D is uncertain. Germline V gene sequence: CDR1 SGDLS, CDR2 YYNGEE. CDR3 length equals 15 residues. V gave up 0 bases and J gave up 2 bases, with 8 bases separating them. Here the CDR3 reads CASSVGAGNTGELFF. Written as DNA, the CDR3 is TGTGCCAGCAGCGTAGGGGCCGGTAACACCGGGGAGCTGTTTTTT. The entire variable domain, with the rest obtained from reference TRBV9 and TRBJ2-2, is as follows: DSGVTQTPKHLITATGQRVTLRCSPRSGDLSVYWYQQSLDQGLQFLIQYYNGEERAKGNILERFSAQQFPDLHSELNLSSLELGDSALYFCASSVGAGNTGELFFGEGSRLTVL.

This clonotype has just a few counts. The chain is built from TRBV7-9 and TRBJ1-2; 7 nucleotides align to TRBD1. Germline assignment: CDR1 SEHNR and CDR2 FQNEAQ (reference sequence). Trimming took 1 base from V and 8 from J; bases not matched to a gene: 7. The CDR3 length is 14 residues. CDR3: CASSLVGQAHGYTF. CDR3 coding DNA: TGTGCCAGCAGCTTAGTTGGACAGGCTCACGGCTACACCTTC.

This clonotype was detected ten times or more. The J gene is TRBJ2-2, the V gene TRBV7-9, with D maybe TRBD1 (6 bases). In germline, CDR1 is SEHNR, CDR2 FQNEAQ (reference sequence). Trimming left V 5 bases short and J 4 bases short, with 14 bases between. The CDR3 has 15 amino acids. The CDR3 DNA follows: TGTGCCAGCAGCGAGGTGACAGGTTCCACCGGGGAGCTGTTTTTT. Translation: CASSEVTGSTGELFF.

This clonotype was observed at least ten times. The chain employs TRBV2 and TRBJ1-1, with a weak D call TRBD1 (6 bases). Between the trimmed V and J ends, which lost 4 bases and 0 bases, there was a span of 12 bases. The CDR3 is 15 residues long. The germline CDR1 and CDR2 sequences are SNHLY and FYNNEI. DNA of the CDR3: TGTGCCAGCAGTGGCGGGGACAAAGTGAACACTGAAGCTTTCTTT. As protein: CASSGGDKVNTEAFF.

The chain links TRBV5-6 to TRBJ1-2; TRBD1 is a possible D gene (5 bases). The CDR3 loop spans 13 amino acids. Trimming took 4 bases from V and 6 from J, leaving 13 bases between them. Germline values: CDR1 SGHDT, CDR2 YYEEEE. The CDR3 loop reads CASSRGAGNGYTF. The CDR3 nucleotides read TGTGCCAGCAGCCGAGGGGCGGGGAATGGCTACACCTTC.

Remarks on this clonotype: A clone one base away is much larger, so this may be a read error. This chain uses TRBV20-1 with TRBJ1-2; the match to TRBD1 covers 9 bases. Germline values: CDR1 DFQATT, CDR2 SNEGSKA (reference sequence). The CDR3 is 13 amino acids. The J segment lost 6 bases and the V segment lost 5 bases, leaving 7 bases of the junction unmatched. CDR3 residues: CSAPTGGADGYTF. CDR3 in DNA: TGCAGTGCTCCGACAGGGGGGGCTGATGGCTACACCTTC.